This TCR beta chain was identified during a study of cytomegalovirus exposure and HLA in healthy donors. 60 Vbeta and 13 Jbeta primers were used in PCR. Assay used: immunoSEQ multiplex PCR; TCRdb lists only in-frame clones, some missing. The repertoire has some 170,000 clones, under 85% of them found once; the top ten carry over 2%. The CDR3 spans 16 residues. V lost 1 base, J lost 2 bases, and 12 bases lay in between. From germline, CDR1 is MGHRA and CDR2 YSYEKL. The chain uses TRBV4-1 and TRBJ1-3; D call uncertain. The sequence came from a human donor in good health. Sequencing used PBMCs. For the CDR3, the DNA is TGCGCCAGCAGCCAAGGTCGGAGTGTTGCTGGAAACACCATATATTTT. Translation gives CASSQGRSVAGNTIYF.